The subject of this entry is one T cell receptor beta chain. Its antigen remains unidentified. RNA totalling roughly 0.45 to 1 ug underwent reverse transcription with random hexamers. The amplification used immunoSEQ multiplex PCR on TCR beta CDR3; it spanned 54 Vbeta and 13 Jbeta. TCRdb recomputed calls from the immunoSEQ multiplex PCR reads with MiXCR, one row per CDR3 protein. The table lists around 230,000 distinct CDR3 sequences, about 95% of them singletons. The sample is drawn from a study of CD8 T cells in Susac syndrome. Study context: Fewer than ten of the sequenced Susac syndrome patients were in remission, and six had active disease. When their blood was taken, patients with Susac syndrome were therapy-naive, taking corticosteroids, or taking intravenous immunoglobulin alone.

Germline V gene sequence: CDR1 SGHDN, CDR2 FVKESK. The ends were cut back, 2 bases at V and 6 bases at J, with 6 bases in the middle. The CDR3 is 12 residues long. Whole-study findings and limits: Clonal expansion did not appear in Susac syndrome CD4+ T cell repertoires.

The genes are TRBV14 and TRBJ2-3; D call uncertain. The sequence came from a human donor with Susac syndrome. The specimen was CD4+ T cells from PBMCs. CDR3 amino acids: CASSQSMDTQYF. The CDR3 bases are TGTGCCAGCAGCCAAAGTATGGATACGCAGTATTTT.